These 24 T cell receptor beta chains were sequenced from one sample in a study of blood T cell repertoires in COVID-19. Here immunoSEQ multiplex PCR was the method, and the copy in TCRdb shows in-frame clones only, minus some. The sample shows about 250,000 clones, about 80% of them seen only once. The sample consisted of peripheral blood. The origin of the receptors is a man older than 75 with acute or convalescent COVID-19.

This rearrangement joins TRBV19 to TRBJ2-3; the match to TRBD1 covers 9 bases. The CDR3 sequence is 14 residues long. Germline CDR1 LNHDA, CDR2 SQIVND (reference sequence). With V trimmed by 5 bases and J by 6 bases, 6 bases remained unmatched. CDR3 bases: TGTGCCAGTAGTCGACAGGGGGGAACGGATACGCAGTATTTT. It encodes CASSRQGGTDTQYF.

For the CDR3, the DNA is TGTGCCAGCAGAGGTCAGGGGTATCAGCCCCAGCATTTT. It specifies CASRGQGYQPQHF. The genes are TRBV2 and TRBJ1-5; perhaps TRBD1 as D (6 bases). In germline, CDR1 is SNHLY, CDR2 FYNNEI. This CDR3 is built from 13 residues. V lost 6 bases and J 5 bases, leaving 11 bases between the germline ends.

V usage is TRBV5-1 and J usage is TRBJ2-2, with 9 bases aligning to TRBD2. Germline CDR1 SGHRS, CDR2 YFSETQ. V lost 7 bases, J lost 0 bases, and 7 bases stayed unmatched. There are 16 residues in the CDR3. The CDR3 sequence: CASGVAGAPNTGELFF. In DNA, the CDR3 is TGCGCCAGCGGGGTAGCGGGAGCCCCGAACACCGGGGAGCTGTTTTTT.

The chain uses TRBV30 and TRBJ2-3; 7 bases are a match to TRBD1. The length of the CDR3 is 14 residues. The junction had 5 bases not matched to a gene; V was cut back by 2 bases and J by 3 bases. In germline, CDR1 is GTSNPN, CDR2 SVGIG (reference sequence). The CDR3: CAWSLQGMTDTQYF. CDR3 in DNA: TGTGCCTGGAGTCTACAGGGGATGACAGATACGCAGTATTTT.

Of note for this clone: This sample also contains other DNA sequences that code for the same CDR3. The genes are TRBV7-9 and TRBJ2-3; 14 positions match TRBD2. J gave up 1 base and V 3 bases, and 0 bases lay outside the gene matches. This CDR3 is built from 16 residues. CDR1 and CDR2 (germline): SEHNR, FQNEAQ (reference sequence). This chain's CDR3 is CASSLGLAGGTDTQYF. The CDR3 DNA reads as TGTGCCAGCAGCTTGGGACTAGCGGGGGGCACAGATACGCAGTATTTT.

A single count supports this clone. The chain uses TRBV6-4 and TRBJ1-5; no clear D gene. This CDR3 contains 21 residues. Trimming left V 0 bases short and J 0 bases short, with 24 bases between. From germline, CDR1 is MRHNA and CDR2 SNTAGT. This CDR3 reads CASSDSERERVSRHSNQPQHF. The CDR3 nucleotides are TGTGCCAGCAGTGACTCGGAAAGGGAGAGGGTTAGTAGGCATAGCAATCAGCCCCAGCATTTT.

The gene calls are TRBV7-2 and TRBJ1-2; no clear D. The ends were cut back, 0 bases at V and 0 bases at J, with 8 bases in the middle. The germline CDR1 and CDR2 sequences are SGHTA and FQGNSA. CDR3 length: 15 residues. This CDR3 reads CASSLAIVANYGYTF. The CDR3 DNA is TGTGCCAGCAGCTTAGCGATAGTAGCTAACTATGGCTACACCTTC.

This chain's CDR3 is CATMDTPNTEAFF. DNA for the CDR3: TGTGCCACCATGGACACCCCGAACACTGAAGCTTTCTTT. The chain is built from TRBV24-1 and TRBJ1-1, with a possible D match to TRBD1 (5 bases). This CDR3 region has 13 residues. Germline CDR1 and CDR2: KGHDR and SFDVKD. Between the trimmed V and J ends, which lost 8 bases and 1 base, there was a span of 10 bases.

This chain uses TRBV2 with TRBJ1-4; maybe TRBD1 (6 bases). Germline V gene lookup returns CDR1 SNHLY and CDR2 FYNNEI. The V end lost 4 bases, the J end lost 5 bases, and 11 bases lay between the germline ends. The length of the CDR3 is 14 residues. The CDR3 here is CASSVQGLNEKLFF. CDR3 DNA: TGTGCCAGCAGTGTACAGGGCCTCAATGAAAAACTGTTTTTT.

The J gene is TRBJ1-5, the V gene TRBV24-1; D perhaps matches TRBD1 (5 bases). This CDR3 region has 14 residues. Trimming took 3 bases from V and 10 from J, leaving 15 bases between them. In germline, CDR1 is KGHDR, CDR2 SFDVKD. The CDR3: CATSDLDDRGPQHF. The DNA for the CDR3 is TGTGCCACCAGTGATCTGGACGACAGAGGCCCCCAGCATTTT.

The rearrangement uses TRBV19 and TRBJ2-2; 7 positions agree with TRBD1. Looked up from germline, CDR1 is LNHDA and CDR2 is SQIVND (reference sequence). V shed 6 bases, J shed 0 bases, and the junction held 4 bases outside the gene matches. This CDR3 contains 15 residues. The CDR3 loop reads CASSRGGSNTGELFF. DNA of the CDR3: TGTGCCAGTAGCCGAGGGGGCTCGAACACCGGGGAGCTGTTTTTT.

The chain carries TRBV5-6 and TRBJ2-7; D might be TRBD1 (6 bases). There are 13 residues in the CDR3. Trimming stripped 0 bases from V and 2 bases from J, with 6 bases between. Germline loops: CDR1 SGHDT, CDR2 YYEEEE. CDR3 in DNA: TGTGCCAGCAGCTTGGACAGGGCCTACGAGCAGTACTTC. The encoded protein is CASSLDRAYEQYF.

V and J are TRBV5-1 and TRBJ2-7; 8 positions match TRBD2. The CDR3 length is 16 residues. The V segment lost 0 bases and the J segment 2 bases; nucleotides outside the gene matches: 7. Germline V CDR1 and CDR2: SGHRS, YFSETQ. CDR3 sequence: CASSLGASGRTYEQYF. In DNA form, the CDR3 reads TGCGCCAGCAGCTTGGGGGCTAGCGGGCGAACCTACGAGCAGTACTTC.

This clone was seen a few times. This sequence joins TRBV7-3 and TRBJ2-1; 7 bases map to TRBD2. The V segment lost 4 bases and the J segment 9 bases; nucleotides outside the gene matches: 9. Germline V CDR1 and CDR2: SGHTA, FQGTGA. The CDR3 spans 14 residues. The CDR3 spells CASSSGTMQSEQFF. CDR3 nucleotides: TGTGCCAGCAGCTCTGGGACTATGCAAAGTGAGCAGTTCTTC.

The genes are TRBV30 and TRBJ2-1, with 9 bases identical to TRBD2. Looked up from germline, CDR1 is GTSNPN and CDR2 is SVGIG (reference sequence). The CDR3 sequence is 18 residues long. V lost 1 base and J lost 3; bases outside the gene matches: 13. The CDR3 loop is CAWSDEGSGGSNYNEQFF. CDR3 sequence (DNA): TGTGCCTGGAGTGATGAGGGTAGCGGGGGTTCGAACTACAATGAGCAGTTCTTC.

The chain combines TRBV24-1 with TRBJ2-2; 7 nucleotides line up with TRBD1. The CDR3 spans 16 residues. Trimming cost V 5 bases and J 1 base; bases outside gene matches: 6. Germline V lookup: CDR1 KGHDR, CDR2 SFDVKD. The DNA for the CDR3 is TGTGCCACCAGTGGACGGACAGGAGAGAACACCGGGGAGCTGTTTTTT. Encoded protein: CATSGRTGENTGELFF.

The CDR3 loop reads CASSPGQGTGNTIYF. The DNA for the CDR3 is TGTGCCAGCAGTCCGGGACAGGGTACGGGAAACACCATATATTTT. This chain connects TRBV28 to TRBJ1-3, with 9 nucleotides matching TRBD1. Losses at the gene ends were 5 bases for V and 4 bases for J; bases not matched to a gene: 6. The CDR3 is 15 amino acids. Germline V gene lookup returns CDR1 MDHEN and CDR2 SYDVKM. The full variable domain, its missing parts supplied by reference TRBV28 and TRBJ1-3, is DVKVTQSSRYLVKRTGEKVFLECVQDMDHENMFWYRQDPGLGLRLIYFSYDVKMKEKGDIPEGYSVSREKKERFSLILESASTNQTSMYLCASSPGQGTGNTIYFGEGSWLTVV.

This clone showed up just once. The chain carries TRBV11-1 and TRBJ2-1; 11 positions agree with TRBD1. J lost 4 bases, V lost 5 bases, and 4 bases had no gene match. Germline loops: CDR1 SGHAT, CDR2 FQDESV (reference sequence). The CDR3 runs 15 residues. The CDR3 is CASSPGQGVYNEQFF. CDR3 nucleotide sequence: TGTGCCAGCAGCCCGGGACAGGGGGTATACAATGAGCAGTTCTTC.

The J gene is TRBJ1-5, the V gene TRBV6-5; D perhaps matches TRBD1 (5 bases). The CDR3 spans 14 residues. Trimming removed 7 bases from V and 4 bases from J, with 14 bases in between. Germline V gene lookup returns CDR1 MNHEY and CDR2 SVGAGI. This chain's CDR3 is CASTEGRWNQPQHF. DNA of the CDR3: TGTGCCAGCACGGAGGGGAGGTGGAATCAGCCCCAGCATTTT.

By share of the sample, this clone is large. V gene TRBV6-4 combines with J gene TRBJ1-1, with 11 bases that match TRBD1. The CDR3 runs 14 residues. The junction had 4 bases not matched to a gene; V was cut back by 6 bases and J by 4 bases. Germline-derived CDR1 and CDR2 are MRHNA and SNTAGT. The CDR3 here is CASSPGTGGTEAFF. CDR3 nucleotides: TGTGCCAGCAGCCCTGGGACAGGGGGCACTGAAGCTTTCTTT.

The chain couples TRBV11-2 to TRBJ2-7; 9 positions agree with TRBD1. The CDR3 runs 15 residues. Trimming took 5 bases from V and 9 from J; bases not matched to a gene: 14. CDR1 is SGHAT and CDR2 is FQNNGV in the germline V gene. CDR3 sequence: CASSLTGTGLLGQYF. In nucleotides, the CDR3 is TGTGCCAGCAGCCTGACCGGGACAGGGCTTCTAGGGCAGTACTTC.

This chain uses TRBV24-1 with TRBJ1-2; TRBD1 matches at 7 bases. The V segment lost 5 bases and the J segment 5 bases; nucleotides outside the gene matches: 13. The CDR3 has 16 residues. Germline CDR1 KGHDR, CDR2 SFDVKD. The CDR3: CATSGPGQHEGYGYTF. For the CDR3, the DNA is TGTGCCACCAGTGGACCGGGACAGCACGAAGGGTATGGCTACACCTTC.

The genes are TRBV12-5 and TRBJ1-5; no clear D. Trimming cost V 0 bases and J 6 bases, with 3 bases left between them. CDR1 is LGHNT and CDR2 is FRNRAP in the germline V gene. The CDR3 contains 12 residues. The CDR3 loop reads CASGLVLQPQHF. In DNA, the CDR3 is TGTGCTAGTGGTTTGGTACTTCAGCCCCAGCATTTT.

CDR3 bases: TGTGCCAGCAGCCCCAAGGAGGAGAGGGATTCGCATGAGCAGTTCTTC. This gives the protein CASSPKEERDSHEQFF. This chain connects TRBV7-9 to TRBJ2-1; maybe TRBD2 (5 bases). This CDR3 is built from 16 residues. Germline CDR1 SEHNR, CDR2 FQNEAQ (reference sequence). Trimming shortened V by 5 bases and J by 8 bases, and 22 bases separated the two germline ends.